This TCR beta chain was captured in a study of response to subunit inactivated influenza vaccine. TCRdb re-analysed the RT-PCR reads in MiXCR, keeping a single row per CDR3 protein. In the table there are about 300,000 distinct CDR3 sequences, around 20% of which are singletons. Germline CDR1 LGHDT, CDR2 YNNKEL (reference sequence). V lost 4 bases and J 10 bases, leaving 11 bases between the germline ends. The CDR3 loop spans 13 amino acids. This clonotype came up a few times. The V and J genes are TRBV3-1 and TRBJ1-6; no firm D call. The clonotype was recovered from a man between 50 and 69 years old who received an inactivated influenza vaccine. The sample here was PBMCs from blood, taken approximately 20 months after vaccination. The CDR3 here is CASSRIGRSPLHF. The DNA for the CDR3 is TGTGCCAGCAGCCGAATAGGACGGTCACCCCTCCACTTT.